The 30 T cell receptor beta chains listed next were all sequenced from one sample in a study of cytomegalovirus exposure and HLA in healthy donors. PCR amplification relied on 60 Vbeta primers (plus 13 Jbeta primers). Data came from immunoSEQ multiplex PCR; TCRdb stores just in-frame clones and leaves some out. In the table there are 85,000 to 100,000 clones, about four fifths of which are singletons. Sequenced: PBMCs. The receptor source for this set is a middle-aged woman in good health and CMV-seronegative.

The CDR3 region has the DNA TGTGCCAGCAGCCAAGAGGCGGCAGGACATTCCTACGAGCAGTACTTC. Amino acids: CASSQEAAGHSYEQYF. The rearrangement links TRBV4-2 to TRBJ2-7; D perhaps matches TRBD1 (5 bases). Germline V gene sequence: CDR1 LGHNA, CDR2 YNFKEQ. The ends were cut back, 0 bases at V and 1 base at J, with 13 bases in the middle. This CDR3 has 16 residues.

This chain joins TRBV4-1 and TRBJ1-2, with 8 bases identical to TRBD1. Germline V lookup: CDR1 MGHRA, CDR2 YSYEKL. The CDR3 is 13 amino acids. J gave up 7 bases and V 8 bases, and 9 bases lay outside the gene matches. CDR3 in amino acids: CASGQGAKGGYTF. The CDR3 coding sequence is TGCGCCAGCGGACAGGGAGCAAAGGGTGGCTACACCTTC.

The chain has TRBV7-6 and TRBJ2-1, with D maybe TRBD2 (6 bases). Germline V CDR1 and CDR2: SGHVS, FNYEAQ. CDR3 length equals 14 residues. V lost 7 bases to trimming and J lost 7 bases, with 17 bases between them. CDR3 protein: CASTPGRRVNEQFF. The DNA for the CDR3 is TGTGCCAGCACGCCGGGACGGAGGGTTAATGAGCAGTTCTTC.

This CDR3 reads CASSLYRPGGETQYF. In DNA form, the CDR3 reads TGCGCCAGCAGCTTGTATCGCCCGGGAGGAGAGACCCAGTACTTC. This chain links TRBV5-1 with TRBJ2-5; TRBD2 matches at 7 bases. The CDR3 sequence is 15 residues long. V shed 1 base and J 4 bases; nucleotides not matched to a gene: 7. The germline V gene has CDR1 SGHRS and CDR2 YFSETQ.

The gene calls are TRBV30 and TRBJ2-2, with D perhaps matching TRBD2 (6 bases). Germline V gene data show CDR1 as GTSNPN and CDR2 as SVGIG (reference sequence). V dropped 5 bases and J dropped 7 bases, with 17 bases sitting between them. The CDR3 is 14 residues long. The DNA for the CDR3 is TGTGCCTGGGTCCGATGGAGGGAAGGCGGGGAGCTGTTTTTT. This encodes CAWVRWREGGELFF.

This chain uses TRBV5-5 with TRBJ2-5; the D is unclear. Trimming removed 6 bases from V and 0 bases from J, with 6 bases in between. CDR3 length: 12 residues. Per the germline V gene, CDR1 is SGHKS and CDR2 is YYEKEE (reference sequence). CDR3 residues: CASNPDQETQYF. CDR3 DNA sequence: TGTGCCAGCAACCCGGACCAAGAGACCCAGTACTTC. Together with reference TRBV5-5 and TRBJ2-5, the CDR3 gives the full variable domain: DAGVTQSPTHLIKTRGQQVTLRCSPISGHKSVSWYQQVLGQGPQFIFQYYEKEERGRGNFPDRFSARQFPNYSSELNVNALLLGDSALYLCASNPDQETQYFGPGTRLLVL.

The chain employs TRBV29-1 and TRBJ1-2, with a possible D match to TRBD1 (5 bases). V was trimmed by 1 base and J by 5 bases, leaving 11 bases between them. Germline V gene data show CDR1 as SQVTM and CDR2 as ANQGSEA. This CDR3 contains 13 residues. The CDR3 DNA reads TGCAGCGTTGAAGTCGGAGGGGAATATGGCTACACCTTC. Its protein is CSVEVGGEYGYTF. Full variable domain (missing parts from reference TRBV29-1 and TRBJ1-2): SAVISQKPSRDICQRGTSLTIQCQVDSQVTMMFWYRQQPGQSLTLIATANQGSEATYESGFVIDKFPISRPNLTFSTLTVSNMSPEDSSIYLCSVEVGGEYGYTFGSGTRLTVV.

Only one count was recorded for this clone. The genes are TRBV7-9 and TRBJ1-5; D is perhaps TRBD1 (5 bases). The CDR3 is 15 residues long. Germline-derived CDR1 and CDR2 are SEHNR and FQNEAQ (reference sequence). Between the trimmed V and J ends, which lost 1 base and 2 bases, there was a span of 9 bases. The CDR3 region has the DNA TGTGCCAGCAGCTTAGACCTAGGGGGCAATCAGCCCCAGCATTTT. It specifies CASSLDLGGNQPQHF.

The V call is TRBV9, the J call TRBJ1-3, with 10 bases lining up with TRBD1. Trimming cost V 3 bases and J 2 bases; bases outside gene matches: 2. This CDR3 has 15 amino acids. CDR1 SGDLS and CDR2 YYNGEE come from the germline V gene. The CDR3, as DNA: TGTGCCAGCAGCGGACAGGGGGCGGCTGGAAACACCATATATTTT. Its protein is CASSGQGAAGNTIYF. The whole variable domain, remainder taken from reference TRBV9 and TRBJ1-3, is DSGVTQTPKHLITATGQRVTLRCSPRSGDLSVYWYQQSLDQGLQFLIQYYNGEERAKGNILERFSAQQFPDLHSELNLSSLELGDSALYFCASSGQGAAGNTIYFGEGSWLTVV.

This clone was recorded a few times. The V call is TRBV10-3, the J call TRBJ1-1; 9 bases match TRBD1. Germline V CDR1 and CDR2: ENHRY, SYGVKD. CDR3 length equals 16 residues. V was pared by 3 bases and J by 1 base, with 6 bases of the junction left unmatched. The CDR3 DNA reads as TGTGCCATCAGTGACAGGACAGGGGCAGGGAACACTGAAGCTTTCTTT. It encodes CAISDRTGAGNTEAFF.

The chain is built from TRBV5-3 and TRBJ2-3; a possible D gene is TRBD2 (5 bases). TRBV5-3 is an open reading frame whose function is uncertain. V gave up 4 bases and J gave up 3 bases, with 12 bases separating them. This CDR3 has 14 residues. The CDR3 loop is CARSLISGTDTQYF. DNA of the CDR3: TGTGCCAGAAGCCTCATATCGGGGACAGATACGCAGTATTTT.

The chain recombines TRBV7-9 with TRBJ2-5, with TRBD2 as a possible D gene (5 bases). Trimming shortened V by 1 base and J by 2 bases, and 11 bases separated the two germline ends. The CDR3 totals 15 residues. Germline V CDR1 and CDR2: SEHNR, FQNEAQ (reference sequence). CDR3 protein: CASSLGLGEQETQYF. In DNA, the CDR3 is TGTGCCAGCAGCTTAGGTCTCGGGGAACAAGAGACCCAGTACTTC.

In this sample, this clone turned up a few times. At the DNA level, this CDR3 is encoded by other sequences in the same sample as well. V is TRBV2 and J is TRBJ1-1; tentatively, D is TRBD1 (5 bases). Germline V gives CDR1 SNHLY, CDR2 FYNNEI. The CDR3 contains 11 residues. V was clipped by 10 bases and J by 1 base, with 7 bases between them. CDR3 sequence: CATQGNTEAFF. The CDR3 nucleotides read TGTGCCACCCAGGGGAACACTGAAGCTTTCTTT.

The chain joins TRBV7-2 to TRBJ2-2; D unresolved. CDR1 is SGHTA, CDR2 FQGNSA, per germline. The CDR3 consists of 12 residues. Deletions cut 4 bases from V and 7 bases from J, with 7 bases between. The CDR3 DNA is TGTGCCAGCAGCTCGGGTGGCGGGGAGCTGTTTTTT. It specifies CASSSGGGELFF.

In DNA, the CDR3 is TGTGCCAGCAGTCTTCCCAGGGGAGAGACCCAGTACTTC. Protein: CASSLPRGETQYF. V gene TRBV5-4 combines with J gene TRBJ2-5; a weak D match, TRBD1 (6 bases). V lost 5 bases and J lost 4, with 12 bases in between. The CDR3 loop spans 13 amino acids. The germline V gene encodes CDR1 SGHNT and CDR2 YYREEE (reference sequence).

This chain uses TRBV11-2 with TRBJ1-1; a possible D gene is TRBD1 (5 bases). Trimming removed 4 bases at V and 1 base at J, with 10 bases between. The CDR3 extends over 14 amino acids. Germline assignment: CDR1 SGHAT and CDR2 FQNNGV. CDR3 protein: CASSSQVGNTEAFF. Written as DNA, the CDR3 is TGTGCCAGCAGCTCACAGGTCGGGAACACTGAAGCTTTCTTT.

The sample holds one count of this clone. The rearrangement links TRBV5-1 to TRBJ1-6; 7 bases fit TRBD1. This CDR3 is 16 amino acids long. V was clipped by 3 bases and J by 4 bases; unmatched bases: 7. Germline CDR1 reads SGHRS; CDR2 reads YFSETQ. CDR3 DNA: TGCGCCAGCAGCTCCCACGGACAGGATTATAATTCACCCCTCCACTTT. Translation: CASSSHGQDYNSPLHF. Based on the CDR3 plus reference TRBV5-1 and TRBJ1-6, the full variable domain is KAGVTQTPRYLIKTRGQQVTLSCSPISGHRSVSWYQQTPGQGLQFLFEYFSETQRNKGNFPGRFSGRQFSNSRSEMNVSTLELGDSALYLCASSSHGQDYNSPLHFGNGTRLTVT.

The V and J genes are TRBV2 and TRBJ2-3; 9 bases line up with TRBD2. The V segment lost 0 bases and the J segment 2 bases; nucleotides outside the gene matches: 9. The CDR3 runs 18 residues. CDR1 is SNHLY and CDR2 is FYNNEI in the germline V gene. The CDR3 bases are TGTGCCAGCAGTGAAGCGACAGGGCTAGCGGGGTACACAGATACGCAGTATTTT. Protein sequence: CASSEATGLAGYTDTQYF.

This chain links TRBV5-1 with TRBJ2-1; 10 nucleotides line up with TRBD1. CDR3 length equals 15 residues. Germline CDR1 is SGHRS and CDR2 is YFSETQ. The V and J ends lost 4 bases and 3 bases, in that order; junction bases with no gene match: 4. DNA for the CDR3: TGCGCCAGCAGCACCGGGACAGGGGTCTACAATGAGCAGTTCTTC. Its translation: CASSTGTGVYNEQFF.

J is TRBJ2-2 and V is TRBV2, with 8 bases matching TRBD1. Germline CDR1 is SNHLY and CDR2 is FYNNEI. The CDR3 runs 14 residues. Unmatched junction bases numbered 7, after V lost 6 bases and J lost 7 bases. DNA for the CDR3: TGTGCCAGCAGCCCCGGACAGGGCGGCGGGGAGCTGTTTTTT. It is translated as CASSPGQGGGELFF.

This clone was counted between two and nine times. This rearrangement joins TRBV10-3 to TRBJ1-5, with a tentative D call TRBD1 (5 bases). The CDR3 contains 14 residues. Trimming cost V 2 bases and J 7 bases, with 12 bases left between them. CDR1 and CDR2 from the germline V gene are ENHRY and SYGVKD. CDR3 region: CAISEPGGRQPQHF. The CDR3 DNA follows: TGTGCCATCAGTGAGCCGGGGGGAAGACAGCCCCAGCATTTT.

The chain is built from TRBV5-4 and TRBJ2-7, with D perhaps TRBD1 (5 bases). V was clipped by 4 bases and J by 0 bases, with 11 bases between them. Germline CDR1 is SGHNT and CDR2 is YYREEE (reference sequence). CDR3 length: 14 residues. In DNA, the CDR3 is TGTGCCAGCAGCCAGGACATAAGCTCCTACGAGCAGTACTTC. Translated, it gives CASSQDISSYEQYF. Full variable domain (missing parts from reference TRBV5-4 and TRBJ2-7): ETGVTQSPTHLIKTRGQQVTLRCSSQSGHNTVSWYQQALGQGPQFIFQYYREEENGRGNFPPRFSGLQFPNYSSELNVNALELDDSALYLCASSQDISSYEQYFGPGTRLTVT.

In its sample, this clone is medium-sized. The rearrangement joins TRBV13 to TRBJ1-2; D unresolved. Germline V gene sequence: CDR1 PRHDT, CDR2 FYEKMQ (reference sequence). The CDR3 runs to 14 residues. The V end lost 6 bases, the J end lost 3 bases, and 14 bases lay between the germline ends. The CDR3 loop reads CASRSEGRDYGYTF. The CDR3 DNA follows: TGTGCCAGCAGGTCCGAAGGGAGGGACTATGGCTACACCTTC.

The CDR3 loop reads CASRPGTGKYEQYF. DNA for the CDR3: TGTGCCAGCAGACCCGGGACAGGGAAGTACGAGCAGTACTTC. V is TRBV5-4 and J is TRBJ2-5; TRBD1 aligns across 9 bases. The J call could be wrong; TRBJ2-7 is a better fit for the DNA end. The CDR3 spans 14 residues. Germline lookup yields CDR1 SGHNT and CDR2 YYREEE (reference sequence).

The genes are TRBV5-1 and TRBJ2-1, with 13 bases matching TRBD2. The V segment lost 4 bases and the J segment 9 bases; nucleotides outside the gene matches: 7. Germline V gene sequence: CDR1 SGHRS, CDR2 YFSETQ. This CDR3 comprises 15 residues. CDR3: CASSGTSGGAFEQFF. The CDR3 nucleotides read TGCGCCAGCAGCGGTACTAGCGGGGGGGCTTTTGAGCAGTTCTTC.

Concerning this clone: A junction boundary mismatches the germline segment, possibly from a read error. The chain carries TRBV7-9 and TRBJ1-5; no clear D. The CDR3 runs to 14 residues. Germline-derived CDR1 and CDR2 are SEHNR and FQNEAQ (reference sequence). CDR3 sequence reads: CSSSLGQNNQPQHF. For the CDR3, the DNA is TGTTCCAGCAGCTTAGGGCAGAACAATCAGCCCCAGCATTTT.

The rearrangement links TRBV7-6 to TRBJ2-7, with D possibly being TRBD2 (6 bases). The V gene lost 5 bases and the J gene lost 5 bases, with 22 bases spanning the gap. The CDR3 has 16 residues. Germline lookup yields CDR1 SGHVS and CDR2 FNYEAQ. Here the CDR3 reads CASSPALEGGGDEQYF. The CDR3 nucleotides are TGTGCCAGCAGCCCTGCTCTTGAAGGAGGCGGGGACGAGCAGTACTTC.

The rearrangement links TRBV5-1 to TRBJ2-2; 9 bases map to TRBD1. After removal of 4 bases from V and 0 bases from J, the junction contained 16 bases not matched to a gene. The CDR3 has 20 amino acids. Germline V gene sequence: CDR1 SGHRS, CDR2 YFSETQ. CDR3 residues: CASSAVPGQGIRANTGELFF. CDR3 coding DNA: TGCGCCAGCAGCGCCGTACCGGGACAGGGTATACGCGCGAACACCGGGGAGCTGTTTTTT. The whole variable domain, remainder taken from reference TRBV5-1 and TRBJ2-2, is KAGVTQTPRYLIKTRGQQVTLSCSPISGHRSVSWYQQTPGQGLQFLFEYFSETQRNKGNFPGRFSGRQFSNSRSEMNVSTLELGDSALYLCASSAVPGQGIRANTGELFFGEGSRLTVL.

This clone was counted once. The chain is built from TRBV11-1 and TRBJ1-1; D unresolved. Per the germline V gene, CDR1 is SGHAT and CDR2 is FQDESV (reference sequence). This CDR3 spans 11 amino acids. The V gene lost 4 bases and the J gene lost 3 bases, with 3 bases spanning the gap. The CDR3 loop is CASSSYTEAFF. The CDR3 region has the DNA TGTGCCAGCAGCTCTTACACTGAAGCTTTCTTT.

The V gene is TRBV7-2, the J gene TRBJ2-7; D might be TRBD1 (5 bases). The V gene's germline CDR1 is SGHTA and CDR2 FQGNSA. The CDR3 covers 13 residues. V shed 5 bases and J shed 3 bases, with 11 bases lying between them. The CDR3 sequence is CASSTRTLYEQYF. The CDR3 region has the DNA TGTGCCAGCAGCACCAGGACACTCTACGAGCAGTACTTC. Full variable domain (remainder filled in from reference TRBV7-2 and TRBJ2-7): GAGVSQSPSNKVTEKGKDVELRCDPISGHTALYWYRQSLGQGLEFLIYFQGNSAPDKSGLPSDRFSAERTGGSVSTLTIQRTQQEDSAVYLCASSTRTLYEQYFGPGTRLTVT.